Listed below are T cell receptor beta chains from one sample, sequenced in a study of blood T cell repertoires in COVID-19. Only in-frame clones appear in the TCRdb table, and some are missing; sequencing was by immunoSEQ multiplex PCR. The data hold approximately 85,000 clones, with around 84% observed a single time. The sample consisted of peripheral blood. The receptors here all came from an elderly woman in a cohort sampled during active or convalescent COVID-19. Both conserved end residues are part of each CDR3. Each record gives: J gene, V gene, CDR3 protein.

>TRBJ1-5|TRBV7-8
CASSLRGQTSNQPQHF
>TRBJ1-1|TRBV15
CATSRETGTENTEAFF
>TRBJ1-5|TRBV5-1
CASSSEGYSNQPQHF
>TRBJ2-7|TRBV7-3
CASSSVGQGVEQYF
>TRBJ1-5|TRBV19
CASSMGQGASRQPQHF
>TRBJ2-7|TRBV30
CACPNGAGEMGEQYF
>TRBJ1-2|TRBV6-1
CASSEGQGFFFSYGYTF
>TRBJ2-5|TRBV6-6
CASSLRETGLGETQYF
>TRBJ2-1|TRBV15
CATSREAGGTNEQFF
>TRBJ1-1|TRBV5-6
CASSYSMWRNTEAFF
>TRBJ2-3|TRBV9
CASIGREGDTQYF
>TRBJ2-6|TRBV5-1
CASAWFQGDSGANVLTF
>TRBJ2-7|TRBV11-2
CASSPTGTGSYEQYF
>TRBJ2-5|TRBV5-1
CASSPEGEGTQYF
>TRBJ1-5|TRBV6-1
CASSESSGFFQPQHF
>TRBJ1-1|TRBV29-1
CSADRGRTEAFF
>TRBJ1-2|TRBV4-2
CASSQEENNYGYTF
>TRBJ2-1|TRBV11-2
CASSLAPTAYNEQFF
>TRBJ1-1|TRBV7-8
CASSLAGTGTEAFF
>TRBJ1-6|TRBV19
CASSSSEVPLHF
>TRBJ2-7|TRBV3-1/TRBV3-2
CASSQVDEQYF
>TRBJ2-5|TRBV11-3
CASSSGLPPETQYF
>TRBJ2-2|TRBV21-1
CASRTFGSTGELFF
>TRBJ2-1|TRBV6-5
CASSRDSNEQFF
>TRBJ2-2|TRBV6-4
CASRRLAGDNTGELFF
>TRBJ2-3|TRBV11-3
CASSQYGGRGTDTQYF
>TRBJ2-3|TRBV7-2
CASSLALSGSTDTQYF
>TRBJ2-1|TRBV5-1
CASSLGGTSVNNEQFF
>TRBJ1-5|TRBV20-1
CSASNGILGLYSNQPQHF
>TRBJ2-5|TRBV11-3
CASSLGSRTAQETQYF
>TRBJ1-2|TRBV30
CAWSVLPRGYTF
>TRBJ1-1|TRBV29-1
CSVELGQGITEAFF
>TRBJ1-2|TRBV5-4
CASSPGQGNINYGYTF
>TRBJ1-5|TRBV9
CASSVSPQVVSNQPQHF
>TRBJ1-1|TRBV6-6
CASSPVNTEAFF
>TRBJ2-1|TRBV30
CAGNRVGSYNEQFF
>TRBJ2-1|TRBV6-5
CASRSAGTRYNEQFF
>TRBJ2-1|TRBV11-1
CASSWTSGGNEQFF
>TRBJ2-3|TRBV5-1
CASSYSGSTDTQYF
>TRBJ1-5|TRBV19
CASSIGSGFQPQHF
>TRBJ2-2|TRBV4-1
CASSQGGIGELFF
>TRBJ1-1|TRBV5-1
CASSRDTLNTEAFF
>TRBJ2-5|TRBV5-1
CASSLGPGETQYF
>TRBJ1-3|TRBV15
CATSSYGISGNTIYF
>TRBJ2-7|TRBV12-1
CASSPRVYEQYF
>TRBJ2-5|TRBV5-1
CASSLTGEVETQYF
>TRBJ1-1|TRBV5-1
CASSLGQTNTEAFF
>TRBJ2-3|TRBV5-1
CASSSQTSGSTDTQYF
>TRBJ1-1|TRBV7-2
CASSRNLRQGTEAFF
>TRBJ1-5|TRBV2
CASAGTSGSQPQHF
>TRBJ1-1|TRBV18
CASSPLSGEAEAFF
>TRBJ2-2|TRBV4-2
CASSLEAIAGTGRELFF
>TRBJ1-1|TRBV30
CAWSVLTNTEAFF